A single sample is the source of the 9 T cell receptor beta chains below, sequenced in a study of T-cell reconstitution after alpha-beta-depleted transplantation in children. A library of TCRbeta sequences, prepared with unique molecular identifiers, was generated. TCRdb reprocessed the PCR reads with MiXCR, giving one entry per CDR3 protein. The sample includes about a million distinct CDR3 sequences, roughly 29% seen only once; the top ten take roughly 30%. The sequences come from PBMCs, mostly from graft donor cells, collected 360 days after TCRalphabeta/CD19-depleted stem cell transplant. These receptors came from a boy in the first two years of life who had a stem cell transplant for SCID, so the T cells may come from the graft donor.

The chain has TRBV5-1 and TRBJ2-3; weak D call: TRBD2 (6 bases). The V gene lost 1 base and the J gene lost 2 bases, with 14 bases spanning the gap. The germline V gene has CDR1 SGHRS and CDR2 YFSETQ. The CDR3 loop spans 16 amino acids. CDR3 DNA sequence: TGCGCCAGCAGCTTGTTCCCGGGACTCATCACAGATACGCAGTATTTT. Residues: CASSLFPGLITDTQYF.

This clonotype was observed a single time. The CDR3 DNA follows: TGTGCCAGCAGTCGTTCCAGGGCCTACAATGAGCAGTTCTTC. It is translated as CASSRSRAYNEQFF. V and J are TRBV14 and TRBJ2-1, with a weak D call TRBD1 (5 bases). Looked up from germline, CDR1 is SGHDN and CDR2 is FVKESK. V was pared by 6 bases and J by 2 bases, with 11 bases between. The CDR3 spans 14 residues.

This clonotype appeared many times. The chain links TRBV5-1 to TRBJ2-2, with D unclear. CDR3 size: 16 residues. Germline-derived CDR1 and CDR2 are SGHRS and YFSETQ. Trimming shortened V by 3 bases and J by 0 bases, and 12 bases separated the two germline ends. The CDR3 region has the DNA TGCGCCAGCAGCTCTGGATGGCAGGCGAACACCGGGGAGCTGTTTTTT. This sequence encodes CASSSGWQANTGELFF.

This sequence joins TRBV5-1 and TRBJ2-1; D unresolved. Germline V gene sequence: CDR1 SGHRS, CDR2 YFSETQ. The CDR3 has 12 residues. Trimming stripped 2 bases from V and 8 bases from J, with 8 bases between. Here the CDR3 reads CASSFAGDEQFF. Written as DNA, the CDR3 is TGCGCCAGCAGCTTCGCCGGAGATGAGCAGTTCTTC. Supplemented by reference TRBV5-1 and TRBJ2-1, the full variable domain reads KAGVTQTPRYLIKTRGQQVTLSCSPISGHRSVSWYQQTPGQGLQFLFEYFSETQRNKGNFPGRFSGRQFSNSRSEMNVSTLELGDSALYLCASSFAGDEQFFGPGTRLTVL.

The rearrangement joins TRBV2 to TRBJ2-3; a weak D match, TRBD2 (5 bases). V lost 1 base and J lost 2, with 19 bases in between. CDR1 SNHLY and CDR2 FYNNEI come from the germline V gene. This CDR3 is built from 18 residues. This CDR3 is CASSEEWLSRASTDTQYF. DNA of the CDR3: TGTGCCAGCAGTGAAGAGTGGTTGTCGCGGGCCTCCACAGATACGCAGTATTTT.

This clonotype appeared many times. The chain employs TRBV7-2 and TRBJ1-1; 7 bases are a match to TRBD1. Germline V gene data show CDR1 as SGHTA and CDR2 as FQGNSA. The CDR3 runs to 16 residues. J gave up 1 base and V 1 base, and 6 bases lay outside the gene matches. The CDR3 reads CASSLGLRTGNTEAFF. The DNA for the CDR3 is TGTGCCAGCAGCTTAGGCCTGCGGACAGGGAACACTGAAGCTTTCTTT. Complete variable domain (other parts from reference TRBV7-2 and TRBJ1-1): GAGVSQSPSNKVTEKGKDVELRCDPISGHTALYWYRQSLGQGLEFLIYFQGNSAPDKSGLPSDRFSAERTGGSVSTLTIQRTQQEDSAVYLCASSLGLRTGNTEAFFGQGTRLTVV.

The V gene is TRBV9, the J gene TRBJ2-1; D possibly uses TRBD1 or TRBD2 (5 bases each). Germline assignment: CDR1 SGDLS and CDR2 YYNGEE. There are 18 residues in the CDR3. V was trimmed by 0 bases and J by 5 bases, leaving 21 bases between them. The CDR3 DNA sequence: TGTGCCAGCAGCGTAGGAGGGGCCTACCCCGGGCCCGACAATGAGCAGTTCTTC. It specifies CASSVGGAYPGPDNEQFF.

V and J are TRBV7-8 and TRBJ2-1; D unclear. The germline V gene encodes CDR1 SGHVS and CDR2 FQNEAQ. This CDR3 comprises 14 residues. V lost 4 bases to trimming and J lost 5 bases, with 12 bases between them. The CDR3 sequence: CASSSFDPDNEQFF. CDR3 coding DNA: TGTGCCAGCAGCTCCTTTGACCCTGACAATGAGCAGTTCTTC.

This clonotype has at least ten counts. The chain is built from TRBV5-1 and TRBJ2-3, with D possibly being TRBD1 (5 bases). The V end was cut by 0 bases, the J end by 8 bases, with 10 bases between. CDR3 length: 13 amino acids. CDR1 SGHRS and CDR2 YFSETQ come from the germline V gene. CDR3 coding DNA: TGCGCCAGCAGCTTGGTTCAGGGTACTACGCAGTATTTT. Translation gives CASSLVQGTTQYF.